This TCR beta chain was sequenced in a study of blood T cell repertoires in COVID-19. Profiling relied on immunoSEQ multiplex PCR, and the TCRdb table lists in-frame clones only, not all of them. The sample contains around 160,000 clones, more than 75% of which appear only once. The CDR3 is 14 amino acids. V was clipped by 5 bases and J by 2 bases, with 13 bases between them. CDR1 MNHEY and CDR2 SVGAGI come from the germline V gene. This clonotype was obtained from a man in his late teens or twenties with acute or convalescent COVID-19. The rearrangement uses TRBV6-5 and TRBJ2-7; weak D call: TRBD1 (6 bases). Sequencing was done on a sample of peripheral blood. The CDR3 protein is CASSPIQGAYEQYF. In nucleotides, the CDR3 is TGTGCCAGCAGTCCGATACAGGGTGCCTACGAGCAGTACTTC.